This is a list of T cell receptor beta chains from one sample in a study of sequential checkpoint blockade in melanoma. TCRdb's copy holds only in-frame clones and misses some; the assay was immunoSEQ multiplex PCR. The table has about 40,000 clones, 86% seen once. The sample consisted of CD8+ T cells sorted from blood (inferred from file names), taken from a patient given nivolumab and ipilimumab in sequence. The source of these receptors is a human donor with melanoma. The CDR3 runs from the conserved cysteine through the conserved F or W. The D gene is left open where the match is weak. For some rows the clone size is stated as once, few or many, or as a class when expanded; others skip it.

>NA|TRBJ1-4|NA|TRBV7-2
TGTGCCAGCAGCTTGAACAGGGTTCCGAATGAAAAACTGTTTTTT
CASSLNRVPNEKLFF
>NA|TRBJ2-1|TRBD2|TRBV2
TGTGCCAGCAGTGATCAACTAGCGGGAGGGGGGGGCTCCTACAATGAGCAGTTCTTC
CASSDQLAGGGGSYNEQFF
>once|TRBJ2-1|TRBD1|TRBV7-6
TGTGCCAGCAGCTTGGGACAGGGGGCAAACAATGAGCAGTTCTTC
CASSLGQGANNEQFF
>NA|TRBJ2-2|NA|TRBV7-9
TGTGCCAGCACTCCATCAGGGGTATCTTCAATCACCGGGGAGCTGTTTTTT
CASTPSGVSSITGELFF
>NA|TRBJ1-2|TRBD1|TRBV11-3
TGTGCCAGCAGCTTACACCCCGGGGACAGGGGAGGCTACACCTTC
CASSLHPGDRGGYTF
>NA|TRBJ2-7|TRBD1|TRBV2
TGTGCCAGCACCGCCGGGACAGCGTACGAGCAGTACTTC
CASTAGTAYEQYF
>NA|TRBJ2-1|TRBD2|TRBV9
TGTGCCAGCAGCGTCCTCACTAGCGGGCCTTACAATGAGCAGTTCTTC
CASSVLTSGPYNEQFF
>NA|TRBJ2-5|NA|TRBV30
TGTGCCTGGAGGGTAATAGCGAATCAAGAGACCCAGTACTTC
CAWRVIANQETQYF
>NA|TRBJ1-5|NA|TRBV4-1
TGCGCCAGCAGCCTGGCTTGGACAGACCAATATAGCAATCAGCCCCAGCATTTT
CASSLAWTDQYSNQPQHF
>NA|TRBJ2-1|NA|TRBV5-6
TGTGCCAGCAGACCTAGGGGCAGCTCCTACAATGAGCAGTTCTTC
CASRPRGSSYNEQFF
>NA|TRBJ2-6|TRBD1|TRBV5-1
TGCGCCAGCAAAGGACAGGGCTCCTTCTCTGGGGCCAACGTCCTGACTTTC
CASKGQGSFSGANVLTF
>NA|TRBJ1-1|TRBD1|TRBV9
TGTGCCAGCAGCGCCCGGACAGGGATGAACACTGAAGCTTTCTTT
CASSARTGMNTEAFF
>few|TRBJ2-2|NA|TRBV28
TGTGCCAGCACCACCACGGACAGTTCGAACTGGACCGGGGAGCTGTTTTTT
CASTTTDSSNWTGELFF
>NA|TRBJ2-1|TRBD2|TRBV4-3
TGCGCCAGCAGCTCCCATAGCGGGAGGAGCTCCTACAATGAGCAGTTCTTC
CASSSHSGRSSYNEQFF
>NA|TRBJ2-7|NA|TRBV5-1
TGCGCCAGCAGCGGGGGGACGGACCCGCGGGGTGCTTACGAGCAGTACTTC
CASSGGTDPRGAYEQYF
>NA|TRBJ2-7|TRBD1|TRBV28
TGTGCCAGCAGCCCCGGGACAGCGGCCTACGAGCAGTACTTC
CASSPGTAAYEQYF
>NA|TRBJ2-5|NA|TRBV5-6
TGTGCCAGCAGCTTGGTTGGAGCTGCGGAGACCCAGTACTTC
CASSLVGAAETQYF
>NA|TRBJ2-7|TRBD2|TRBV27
TGTGCCAGCAGTTTATTCGGGAGGAGTTCCTACGAGCAGTACTTC
CASSLFGRSSYEQYF
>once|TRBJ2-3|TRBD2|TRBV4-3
TGCGCCAGCAGCCATCGACTAGCGGGAGACACAGATACGCAGTATTTT
CASSHRLAGDTDTQYF
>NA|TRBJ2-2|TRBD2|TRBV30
TGTGCCTGGAGTGAGGGGGTAGCGGGAAGGTTTACCGGGGAGCTGTTTTTT
CAWSEGVAGRFTGELFF
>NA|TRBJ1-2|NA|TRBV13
TGTGCCAGCGGCGGCGGGACCGATGGCTACACCTTC
CASGGGTDGYTF
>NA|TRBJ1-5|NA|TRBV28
NA
CASSFGPGEGQPQHF
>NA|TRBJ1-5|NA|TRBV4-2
TGTGCCAGCAGCCAAGAGGTCAGGGGTGATCAGCCCCAGCATTTT
CASSQEVRGDQPQHF
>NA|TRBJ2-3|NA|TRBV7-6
TGTGCCAGCAGCTTCGGGATCGGGACAGATACGCAGTATTTT
CASSFGIGTDTQYF
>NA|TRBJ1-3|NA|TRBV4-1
TGCGCCAGCAGCCAGGAACAGGGAGTGCTCAGAAACACCATATATTTT
CASSQEQGVLRNTIYF
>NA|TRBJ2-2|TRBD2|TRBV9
TGTGCCAGCGGATACTTGGCGGGAGGACTAACCGGGGAGCTGTTTTTT
CASGYLAGGLTGELFF
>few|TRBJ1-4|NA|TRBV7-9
TGTGCCAGCAGCCCGGTGGGGGGGCGATTTGAAAAACTGTTTTTT
CASSPVGGRFEKLFF
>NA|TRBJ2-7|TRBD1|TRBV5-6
TGTGCCAGCAGCATAAGACAGGGAAGGTACGAGCAGTACTTC
CASSIRQGRYEQYF
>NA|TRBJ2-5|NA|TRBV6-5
TGTGCCAGCAGTTACGCGGGATCGGGGGAGACCCAGTACTTC
CASSYAGSGETQYF
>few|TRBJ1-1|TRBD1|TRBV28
TGTGCCAGCAGCCTGACAGGGTCAGGGGCTGAAGCTTTCTTT
CASSLTGSGAEAFF
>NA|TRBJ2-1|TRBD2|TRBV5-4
TGTGCCAGCAGCTCCAGCGGGACGGTTAACAATGAGCAGTTCTTC
CASSSSGTVNNEQFF
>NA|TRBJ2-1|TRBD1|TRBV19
TGTGCCAGTAGTAGGGCAGACAGGGATGAGCAGTTCTTC
CASSRADRDEQFF
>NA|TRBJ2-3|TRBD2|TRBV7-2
TGTGCAAACCAACTACTAGCGGGCTACACAGATACGCAGTATTTT
CANQLLAGYTDTQYF
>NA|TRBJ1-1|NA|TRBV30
TGTGCCTGGAGTTTAGGGGCTGCCACTGAAGCTTTCTTT
CAWSLGAATEAFF
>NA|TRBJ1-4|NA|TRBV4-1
TGCGCCAGCAGCCATACGGGGGGGAAGAGACTGTTTTTT
CASSHTGGKRLFF
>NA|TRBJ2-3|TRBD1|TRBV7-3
TGTGCCAGCAGCATCGGACAGGGGATGTTAGATACGCAGTATTTT
CASSIGQGMLDTQYF
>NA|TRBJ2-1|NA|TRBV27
TGTGCCAGCAGCCCACCCCGGGGGGCGGGAAGCCACAATGAGCAGTTCTTC
CASSPPRGAGSHNEQFF
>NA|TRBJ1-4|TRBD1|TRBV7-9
TGTGCCAGCTTAGGGGGCGGTGAAAAACTGTTTTTT
CASLGGGEKLFF
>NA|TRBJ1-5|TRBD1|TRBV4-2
TGTGCCAGCAGCCAAAGAAAGACAGGGGTTAGCAATCAGCCCCAGCATTTT
CASSQRKTGVSNQPQHF
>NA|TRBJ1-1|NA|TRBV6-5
TGTGCCAGCAGTTTGGGCTCCAGTACTGAAGCTTTCTTT
CASSLGSSTEAFF
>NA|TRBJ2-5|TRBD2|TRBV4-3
TGCGCCAGCAGCCCGGACCGGACTAGGGAGACCCAGTACTTC
CASSPDRTRETQYF
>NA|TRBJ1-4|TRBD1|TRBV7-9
TGTGCCAGCAGCTTAGGAACAGGGGCTACTAATGAAAAACTGTTTTTT
CASSLGTGATNEKLFF
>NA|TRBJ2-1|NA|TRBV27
TGTGCCAGCAGTTTAACGGGGTACAATGAGCAGTTCTTC
CASSLTGYNEQFF
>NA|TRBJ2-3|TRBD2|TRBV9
TGTGCCAGCAGCGGCCTAGCGGGAGGCCCCACAGATACGCAGTATTTT
CASSGLAGGPTDTQYF
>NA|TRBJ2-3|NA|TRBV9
TGTGCCAGCAGCGAGGGGCTCCCCACAGATACGCAGTATTTT
CASSEGLPTDTQYF
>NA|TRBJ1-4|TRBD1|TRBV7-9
TGTGCCGGAGGGGGCCCGGCTAATGAAAAACTGTTTTTT
CAGGGPANEKLFF
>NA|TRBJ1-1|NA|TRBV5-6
TGTGCCAGCAGCTCGCTCCGGGACAACCGGCCGGAATACACTGAAGCTTTCTTT
CASSSLRDNRPEYTEAFF
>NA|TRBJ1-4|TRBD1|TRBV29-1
TGCAGCGTTGTAACAGGGGAGGAAAAACTGTTTTTT
CSVVTGEEKLFF
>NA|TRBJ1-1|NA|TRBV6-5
TGTGCCAGCAGTTACTCTAGGAGGGGCGGTACTGAAGCTTTCTTT
CASSYSRRGGTEAFF
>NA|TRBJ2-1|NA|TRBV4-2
TGTGCCAGCAGCCAAGTATCCGAGACACTGGGCGAGCAGTTCTTC
CASSQVSETLGEQFF
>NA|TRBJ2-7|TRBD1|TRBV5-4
TGTGCCAGCAGCTTTAAACAGGGGATCCGCTCCTACGAGCAGTACTTC
CASSFKQGIRSYEQYF
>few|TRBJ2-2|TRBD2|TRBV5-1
TGCGCCAGCAGCTTGGTTGGTTGGCGGGAGGGATTCGCGAACACCGGGGAGCTGTTTTTT
CASSLVGWREGFANTGELFF
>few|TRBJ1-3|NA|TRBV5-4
TGTGCCAGCAGAATACAGGGCTCTGGAAACACCATATATTTT
CASRIQGSGNTIYF
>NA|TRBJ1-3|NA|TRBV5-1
TGCGCCAGCAGCTCGGGACAAGCTGGAAACACCATATATTTT
CASSSGQAGNTIYF
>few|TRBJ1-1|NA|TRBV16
TGTGCCAGCAGCCAATCGTTCGGGACAGAAGCTTTCTTT
CASSQSFGTEAFF
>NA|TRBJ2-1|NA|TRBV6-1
TGTGCCAGCAGTGACAGCGGCTATGAGCAGTTCTTC
CASSDSGYEQFF
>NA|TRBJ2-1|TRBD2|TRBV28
TGTGCCAGCAACCCCTGGGCGGGGGACAATGAGCAGTTCTTC
CASNPWAGDNEQFF
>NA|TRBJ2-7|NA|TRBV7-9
TGTGCCAGCAGCTTAGTTAGCTCCTACGAGCAGTACTTC
CASSLVSSYEQYF
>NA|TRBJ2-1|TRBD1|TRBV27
TGTGCCAGCAGTTTCCTGGGACAGCTCAATGAGCAGTTCTTC
CASSFLGQLNEQFF